What follows are 27 T cell receptor beta chains derived from one specimen sequenced in a study of blood T cell repertoires in COVID-19. Clones were read by immunoSEQ multiplex PCR, and TCRdb kept only the in-frame ones, dropping some. The profile shows 150,000 to 200,000 clones, 88% of them singletons. Specimen: peripheral blood. Every receptor here comes from a man in his forties with active or convalescent COVID-19.

This clone occurred once. The chain uses TRBV7-6 and TRBJ1-3; D call uncertain. Between the trimmed V and J ends, which lost 1 base and 0 bases, there was a span of 13 bases. CDR1 SGHVS and CDR2 FNYEAQ come from the germline V gene. The CDR3 is 17 residues long. For the CDR3, the DNA is TGTGCCAGCAGCTTAGATGCTCTATCCCACTCTGGAAACACCATATATTTT. Translating it yields CASSLDALSHSGNTIYF.

The chain carries TRBV7-9 and TRBJ2-1, with D perhaps matching TRBD1 (6 bases). The CDR3 extends over 16 amino acids. V lost 5 bases, J lost 1 base, and 15 bases lay in between. CDR1 and CDR2 from the germline V gene are SEHNR and FQNEAQ (reference sequence). This chain's CDR3 is CASSPHTQGSYNEQFF. The CDR3 coding sequence is TGTGCCAGCAGCCCCCATACGCAGGGGTCCTACAATGAGCAGTTCTTC.

J is TRBJ2-2 and V is TRBV5-4; perhaps TRBD2 as D (6 bases). Germline V gene sequence: CDR1 SGHNT, CDR2 YYREEE (reference sequence). Trimming removed 3 bases at V and 5 bases at J, with 14 bases between. This CDR3 comprises 15 residues. CDR3 DNA sequence: TGTGCCAGCAGCTCCGCCCTTGGAGGGACCGGGGAGCTGTTTTTT. Protein: CASSSALGGTGELFF.

The chain carries TRBV27 and TRBJ1-2; D not certain. Trimming pared 6 bases from V and 4 bases from J, leaving 18 bases between. The CDR3 length is 15 residues. CDR1 MNHEY and CDR2 SMNVEV come from the germline V gene (reference sequence). As DNA, the CDR3 is TGTGCCAGCAGGATAAAAAAAGGCTCAGGCTATGGCTACACCTTC. It encodes CASRIKKGSGYGYTF.

The chain joins TRBV5-4 to TRBJ2-7, with D perhaps TRBD2 (5 bases). This CDR3 comprises 13 residues. Germline V gives CDR1 SGHNT, CDR2 YYREEE (reference sequence). V lost 7 bases to trimming and J lost 6 bases, with 17 bases between them. CDR3: CASRGRDTIEQYF. The CDR3 region has the DNA TGTGCCAGCCGGGGAAGGGATACAATCGAGCAGTACTTC. The full variable domain, rest sourced from reference TRBV5-4 and TRBJ2-7, is ETGVTQSPTHLIKTRGQQVTLRCSSQSGHNTVSWYQQALGQGPQFIFQYYREEENGRGNFPPRFSGLQFPNYSSELNVNALELDDSALYLCASRGRDTIEQYFGPGTRLTVT.

J is TRBJ1-3 and V is TRBV19, with D possibly being TRBD1 (5 bases). Trimming shortened V by 8 bases and J by 0 bases, and 29 bases separated the two germline ends. The CDR3 is made up of 20 amino acids. Germline V CDR1 and CDR2: LNHDA, SQIVND (reference sequence). The CDR3 nucleotides are TGTGCCAGTCCCCATAGGGGCAGGTTAAGGACCTTTTACTCTGGAAACACCATATATTTT. As protein: CASPHRGRLRTFYSGNTIYF.

Concerning this clone: The same CDR3 arises from other DNA sequences in this sample as well. V usage is TRBV19 and J usage is TRBJ1-1; D gene ambiguous. Germline-derived CDR1 and CDR2 are LNHDA and SQIVND (reference sequence). The V and J ends lost 3 bases and 6 bases respectively, with 8 bases between them. This CDR3 is built from 12 residues. The CDR3 nucleotides read TGTGCCAGTAGTATCGGCGGCTCTGAAGCTTTCTTT. Protein sequence: CASSIGGSEAFF.

This rearrangement joins TRBV6-1 to TRBJ2-1; TRBD2 matches 8 bases. Looked up from germline, CDR1 is MNHNS and CDR2 is SASEGT. V lost 0 bases to trimming and J lost 7 bases; unmatched junction nucleotides: 8. The CDR3 extends over 16 amino acids. For the CDR3, the DNA is TGTGCCAGCAGTGAAGCCGGGGGGGCCTTCTGGAATGAGCAGTTCTTC. Translating gives CASSEAGGAFWNEQFF.

This chain uses TRBV6-5 with TRBJ1-3, with TRBD1 matching 7 bases. The CDR3 loop spans 15 amino acids. In germline, CDR1 is MNHEY, CDR2 SVGAGI. V shed 4 bases, J shed 0 bases, and the junction held 3 bases outside the gene matches. This CDR3 is CASSSGGFSGNTIYF. CDR3 nucleotides: TGTGCCAGCAGTTCAGGGGGTTTCTCTGGAAACACCATATATTTT.

The V and J genes are TRBV6-6 and TRBJ1-1; no clear D. V lost 5 bases and J lost 11, with 27 bases in between. The CDR3 length is 16 residues. CDR1 and CDR2 from the germline V gene are MNHNY and SVGAGI (reference sequence). The CDR3 loop is CASSGGPGFGEFGAFF. The CDR3 nucleotides are TGTGCCAGCAGTGGCGGGCCGGGGTTTGGAGAATTTGGGGCTTTCTTT.

The chain uses TRBV6-9 and TRBJ1-1; TRBD1 agrees at 9 bases. The CDR3 totals 18 residues. CDR1 is MNHGY, CDR2 SVAAGI, per germline. J was trimmed by 0 bases and V by 5 bases; bases with no gene match: 13. CDR3 sequence (DNA): TGTGCCAGCAGTCACGAGCGGGGACAGGGCCCAATGAACACTGAAGCTTTCTTT. Encoded protein: CASSHERGQGPMNTEAFF.

This chain links TRBV27 with TRBJ2-5; D remains unclear. Germline V gives CDR1 MNHEY, CDR2 SMNVEV (reference sequence). Trimming cost V 8 bases and J 2 bases, with 9 bases left between them. The CDR3 is 12 amino acids. CDR3 sequence reads: CASGQVQETQYF. CDR3 coding DNA: TGTGCCAGCGGGCAGGTTCAAGAGACCCAGTACTTC.

The rearrangement links TRBV4-1 to TRBJ2-4; D is possibly TRBD2 (6 bases). Germline V gives CDR1 MGHRA, CDR2 YSYEKL. The CDR3 consists of 15 residues. V lost 3 bases and J lost 0, with 9 bases in between. The CDR3 loop is CASSHPGLAKNIQYF. In DNA, the CDR3 is TGCGCCAGCAGCCACCCGGGACTAGCCAAAAACATTCAGTACTTC.

The chain carries TRBV5-1 and TRBJ2-3; 9 bases align to TRBD2. This CDR3 is 15 amino acids long. V was pared by 4 bases and J by 4 bases, with 7 bases of the junction left unmatched. The germline gives CDR1 SGHRS, CDR2 YFSETQ. The CDR3 here is CASSRAGLAADTQYF. The DNA for the CDR3 is TGCGCCAGCAGCCGTGCGGGACTAGCTGCAGATACGCAGTATTTT.

The sample holds a few counts of this clone. The chain links TRBV5-3 to TRBJ1-5; 7 bases agree with TRBD1. TRBV5-3 is treated as an ORF (open reading frame) with a function not yet certain. The CDR3 is 17 residues long. After removal of 5 bases from V and 2 bases from J, the junction contained 13 bases not matched to a gene. This CDR3 reads CARRRDSIILGNQPQHF. The CDR3 nucleotides are TGTGCCAGAAGGCGGGACAGTATTATCCTCGGCAATCAGCCCCAGCATTTT.

The V gene is TRBV5-1, the J gene TRBJ1-2; 9 bases agree with TRBD1. V lost 0 bases, J lost 8 bases, and 5 bases stayed unmatched. The CDR3 extends over 14 amino acids. The germline gives CDR1 SGHRS, CDR2 YFSETQ. This CDR3 is CASSLDGDRVGYTF. CDR3 nucleotides: TGCGCCAGCAGCTTGGACGGGGACAGGGTGGGCTACACCTTC.

As DNA, the CDR3 is TGTGCCAGCAGTTTATCCTCCTGGGGCGACGGCGGTTCACCCCTCCACTTT. It is translated as CASSLSSWGDGGSPLHF. This sequence joins TRBV28 and TRBJ1-6; maybe TRBD1 (5 bases). This CDR3 is built from 17 residues. Trimming pared 1 base from V and 9 bases from J, leaving 19 bases between. In germline, CDR1 is MDHEN, CDR2 SYDVKM.

CDR3 protein: CASNPGGSTDTQYF. The CDR3 DNA is TGTGCCAGCAATCCGGGGGGTTCCACAGATACGCAGTATTTT. This chain joins TRBV28 and TRBJ2-3; 7 bases line up with TRBD2. Trimming removed 7 bases from V and 2 bases from J; junction bases left unmatched: 6. The CDR3 is made up of 14 amino acids. CDR1 and CDR2 from the germline V gene are MDHEN and SYDVKM.

The V gene is TRBV2, the J gene TRBJ1-1; D is undetermined. Germline CDR1 reads SNHLY; CDR2 reads FYNNEI. Trimming pared 7 bases from V and 2 bases from J, leaving 14 bases between. This CDR3 has 14 amino acids. The CDR3 DNA follows: TGTGCCAGCACTGCCGCGCTGATTAACACTGAAGCTTTCTTT. Residues: CASTAALINTEAFF.

V is TRBV12-3 or TRBV12-4 and J is TRBJ1-5, with 8 bases fitting TRBD1. The CDR3 covers 13 residues. Unmatched junction bases numbered 3, after V lost 6 bases and J lost 5 bases. CDR3 in amino acids: CASRGQGHQPQHF. The CDR3 DNA follows: TGTGCCAGCAGAGGACAGGGCCATCAGCCCCAGCATTTT.

CDR3 nucleotides: TGTGCCAGCAGTTTATCGGTCACAGGTGACGGCCCAGATACGCAGTATTTT. Protein: CASSLSVTGDGPDTQYF. The chain combines TRBV27 with TRBJ2-3; D might be TRBD1 (5 bases). This CDR3 region has 17 residues. Trimming cost V 0 bases and J 4 bases, with 17 bases left between them. The V gene's germline CDR1 is MNHEY and CDR2 SMNVEV (reference sequence).

This chain links TRBV30 with TRBJ2-7, with TRBD1 identical over 9 bases. The CDR3 is 15 residues long. CDR1 GTSNPN and CDR2 SVGIG come from the germline V gene (reference sequence). J was trimmed by 3 bases and V by 0 bases; bases with no gene match: 6. CDR3 DNA sequence: TGTGCCTGGAGTGTAGTGGGACAGGGACACTACGAGCAGTACTTC. Amino acid sequence: CAWSVVGQGHYEQYF.

This clone was counted once. The chain uses TRBV19 and TRBJ2-7; TRBD1 might be the D (5 bases). There are 14 residues in the CDR3. The V end lost 5 bases, the J end lost 2 bases, and 13 bases lay between the germline ends. Germline values: CDR1 LNHDA, CDR2 SQIVND (reference sequence). CDR3 bases: TGTGCCAGTAGTGACGTGGTCAGGGCCTACGAGCAGTACTTC. Protein product: CASSDVVRAYEQYF.

The rearrangement links TRBV7-2 to TRBJ2-3; weak D call: TRBD2 (6 bases). CDR1 is SGHTA and CDR2 is FQGNSA in the germline V gene. Trimming stripped 5 bases from V and 2 bases from J, with 14 bases between. The CDR3 runs to 15 residues. CDR3: CASSESGTPTDTQYF. The CDR3 DNA reads as TGTGCCAGCAGCGAATCCGGGACTCCCACAGATACGCAGTATTTT.

J is TRBJ1-1 and V is TRBV14, with no clear D. The V gene's germline CDR1 is SGHDN and CDR2 FVKESK. The CDR3 covers 14 residues. Between the trimmed V and J ends, which lost 4 bases and 4 bases, there was a span of 13 bases. CDR3 DNA sequence: TGTGCCAGCAGCCGAATACCGGGGTCCACTGAAGCTTTCTTT. This encodes CASSRIPGSTEAFF. Drawing the rest from reference TRBV14 and TRBJ1-1, the complete variable domain is EAGVTQFPSHSVIEKGQTVTLRCDPISGHDNLYWYRRVMGKEIKFLLHFVKESKQDESGMPNNRFLAERTGGTYSTLKVQPAELEDSGVYFCASSRIPGSTEAFFGQGTRLTVV.

In its sample, this clone was seen once. V usage is TRBV18 and J usage is TRBJ2-5; D uncertain. Trimming removed 3 bases at V and 0 bases at J, with 11 bases between. This CDR3 has 15 residues. Germline V gene sequence: CDR1 KGHSH, CDR2 LQKENI. CDR3 sequence: CASSPEELYQETQYF. CDR3 coding DNA: TGTGCCAGCTCACCTGAGGAGTTGTACCAAGAGACCCAGTACTTC.

The chain joins TRBV11-2 to TRBJ2-3, with 12 bases that match TRBD2. V lost 0 bases to trimming and J lost 2 bases; unmatched junction nucleotides: 3. The CDR3 contains 17 residues. CDR1 and CDR2 (germline): SGHAT, FQNNGV. The CDR3 DNA follows: TGTGCCAGCAGCTTAGATAGACTAGCGGGGGACACAGATACGCAGTATTTT. It translates to CASSLDRLAGDTDTQYF.